These 3 T cell receptor beta chains share one sample of origin, sequenced in a study of T-cell memory formation after mild COVID-19. TCRdb recomputed calls from the 5' RACE reads with MiXCR, one row per CDR3 protein. Of 530,000 or so distinct CDR3 sequences in the sample, around 15% are singletons; the top ten hold around 7.8%. The sequenced sample was PBMCs or a T cell subset sorted from them (not recorded which). These receptors originate from an adult woman who had mild COVID-19 (a few samples of this study predate the infection). Cell type and time point are not known.

This sequence joins TRBV7-9 and TRBJ2-5; 8 bases match TRBD1. Trimming cost V 5 bases and J 4 bases; bases outside gene matches: 6. CDR1 is SEHNR, CDR2 FQNEAQ, per germline (reference sequence). This CDR3 comprises 14 residues. CDR3 sequence reads: CASSRTGPRETQYF. DNA for the CDR3: TGTGCCAGCAGCCGGACAGGGCCAAGAGAGACCCAGTACTTC.

This chain uses TRBV24-1 with TRBJ2-7; D is possibly TRBD1 (6 bases). The CDR3 runs to 14 residues. Between the trimmed V and J ends, which lost 4 bases and 5 bases, there was a span of 14 bases. Germline values: CDR1 KGHDR, CDR2 SFDVKD. DNA for the CDR3: TGTGCCACCAGTGACCAGGGGCGTCCAGACGAGCAGTACTTC. This encodes CATSDQGRPDEQYF.

This clonotype was counted between two and nine times. This chain links TRBV5-1 with TRBJ2-3; 11 bases are shared with TRBD2. Trimming cost V 3 bases and J 0 bases; bases outside gene matches: 9. There are 18 residues in the CDR3. In germline, CDR1 is SGHRS, CDR2 YFSETQ. CDR3 sequence (DNA): TGCGCCAGCAGCTACCGAGGTAGCGGGGGGGCGAGCACAGATACGCAGTATTTT. It specifies CASSYRGSGGASTDTQYF.